Given below is one TCR beta chain in context. Its specificity is unknown. The CDR3 totals 13 residues. Germline lookup yields CDR1 GTSNPN and CDR2 SVGIG (reference sequence). Trimming pared 0 bases from V and 4 bases from J, leaving 9 bases between. The data belong to a study of cytomegalovirus exposure and HLA in healthy donors. The study's findings and limits: An apparent linkage of common viral pathogens to several of the most significant clusters emerged in a later analysis. While the bulk of TCR sequences proved rare, some public TCRs turned up in many donors. Earlier analysis found most TCR beta V segments productive about 87% or about 30% of the time.

PCR used 60 Vbeta primers and 13 Jbeta primers. This table comes from immunoSEQ multiplex PCR, and its TCRdb copy is limited to in-frame clones, with some not included. Of 90,000 to 120,000 clones listed, under 80% are singletons. The sequenced material came from PBMCs. V usage is TRBV30 and J usage is TRBJ1-2; D may be TRBD1 (5 bases). The sequence came from a middle-aged woman in good health and CMV-seropositive. CDR3 sequence (DNA): TGTGCCTGGAGTGTCCCAGGGCCCTATGGCTACACCTTC. Protein: CAWSVPGPYGYTF.